The 21 T cell receptor beta chains given below trace back to one sample, sequenced in a study of control samples from healthy donors and cancer patients. Profiling relied on immunoSEQ multiplex PCR, and the TCRdb table lists in-frame clones only, not all of them. The table has 95,000 to 100,000 clones, roughly 91% seen once. The sequenced sample was blood. These receptors were obtained from a man aged 30-40 years in good health.

This clone was found a few times. This chain uses TRBV5-1 with TRBJ1-3; D is undetermined. Per the germline V gene, CDR1 is SGHRS and CDR2 is YFSETQ. The CDR3 is 13 amino acids. V lost 0 bases and J 4 bases, leaving 5 bases between the germline ends. The CDR3 nucleotides read TGCGCCAGCAGCTTGGGCGGCGGAAACACCATATATTTT. Its translation is CASSLGGGNTIYF.

The rearrangement links TRBV28 to TRBJ2-7, with D uncertain. The germline CDR1 and CDR2 sequences are MDHEN and SYDVKM. V lost 5 bases to trimming and J lost 4 bases, with 18 bases between them. This CDR3 contains 15 residues. The CDR3 spells CASSQRVIAVYEQYF. The CDR3 nucleotides are TGTGCCAGCAGTCAAAGGGTGATAGCTGTTTACGAGCAGTACTTC.

The V call is TRBV3-1 (or the pseudogene TRBV3-2), the J call TRBJ2-1, with 7 nucleotides matching TRBD1. Trimming removed 0 bases from V and 6 bases from J; junction bases left unmatched: 14. This CDR3 spans 18 amino acids. The germline CDR1 and CDR2 sequences are LGHDT and YNNKEL (reference sequence). This CDR3 reads CASSQDVRMWQGVNEQFF. The CDR3 nucleotides read TGTGCCAGCAGCCAAGATGTACGAATGTGGCAGGGGGTCAATGAGCAGTTCTTC.

CDR3 bases: TGTGCCAGCAGTCCCTCAGGGACTAGCGATAAAGAGACCCAGTACTTC. Amino acids: CASSPSGTSDKETQYF. This chain links TRBV6-2 or TRBV6-3 with TRBJ2-5; 10 positions agree with TRBD2. After removal of 5 bases from V and 3 bases from J, the junction contained 9 bases not matched to a gene. The CDR3 extends over 16 amino acids. Per germline, CDR1 MNHEY and CDR2 SVGEGT.

The chain carries TRBV30 and TRBJ1-3; D remains unclear. Deletions cut 2 bases from V and 0 bases from J, with 11 bases between. The length of the CDR3 is 15 residues. Germline-derived CDR1 and CDR2 are GTSNPN and SVGIG (reference sequence). The CDR3 nucleotides read TGTGCCTGGAGTACCCGGACCACCTCTGGAAACACCATATATTTT. This encodes CAWSTRTTSGNTIYF.

The rearrangement uses TRBV30 and TRBJ2-7; D uncertain. Germline-derived CDR1 and CDR2 are GTSNPN and SVGIG (reference sequence). This CDR3 has 13 residues. V was trimmed by 0 bases and J by 3 bases, leaving 9 bases between them. The CDR3 DNA sequence: TGTGCCTGGAGTGTAACCTCCAACTACGAGCAGTACTTC. It encodes CAWSVTSNYEQYF.

The V call is TRBV19, the J call TRBJ2-3, with D tentatively TRBD1 or TRBD2 (7 bases each). V shed 6 bases and J shed 5 bases, with 18 bases lying between them. This CDR3 region has 15 residues. Germline CDR1 and CDR2: LNHDA and SQIVND (reference sequence). The CDR3 sequence: CASSPTARGGDTQYF. DNA for the CDR3: TGTGCCAGTAGCCCTACGGCCAGGGGGGGAGATACGCAGTATTTT.

This chain uses TRBV5-5 with TRBJ2-2; 10 nucleotides match TRBD1. V lost 5 bases and J lost 3; bases outside the gene matches: 1. Germline V lookup: CDR1 SGHKS, CDR2 YYEKEE (reference sequence). There are 14 residues in the CDR3. CDR3 in DNA: TGTGCCAGCAGAGGACAGGGGGACACCGGGGAGCTGTTTTTT. Its protein product is CASRGQGDTGELFF.

The chain recombines TRBV7-9 with TRBJ2-7; no clear D gene. There are 12 residues in the CDR3. Trimming removed 3 bases at V and 4 bases at J, with 7 bases between. The germline V gene has CDR1 SEHNR and CDR2 FQNEAQ (reference sequence). CDR3 DNA sequence: TGTGCCAGCAGCTTTCAGGATTACGAGCAGTACGTC. Translating gives CASSFQDYEQYV.

J is TRBJ2-2 and V is TRBV5-1; tentatively, D is TRBD2 (5 bases). CDR3 length: 13 residues. Germline CDR1 is SGHRS and CDR2 is YFSETQ. The germline V and J ends were trimmed by 0 bases and 8 bases, with 8 bases remaining between them. The CDR3 sequence: CASSLERTGELFF. The CDR3 DNA reads as TGCGCCAGCAGCTTGGAGAGGACTGGGGAGCTGTTTTTT. Filled out from reference TRBV5-1 and TRBJ2-2, the complete variable domain reads KAGVTQTPRYLIKTRGQQVTLSCSPISGHRSVSWYQQTPGQGLQFLFEYFSETQRNKGNFPGRFSGRQFSNSRSEMNVSTLELGDSALYLCASSLERTGELFFGEGSRLTVL.

CDR3 loop: CASSPTTGNTEAFF. CDR3 coding DNA: TGTGCCAGCAGCCCAACGACAGGGAACACTGAAGCTTTCTTT. This chain uses TRBV14 with TRBJ1-1, with D possibly TRBD1 on 6 matching bases. V was trimmed by 4 bases and J by 1 base, leaving 10 bases between them. Per germline, CDR1 SGHDN and CDR2 FVKESK. This CDR3 has 14 amino acids.

The rearrangement joins TRBV6-5 to TRBJ2-1; 11 bases match TRBD2. The CDR3 is made up of 13 amino acids. Germline CDR1 reads MNHEY; CDR2 reads SVGAGI. Trimming cost V 11 bases and J 6 bases; bases outside gene matches: 6. This CDR3 is CALGLAGGNEQFF. The CDR3, as DNA: TGTGCCTTGGGGCTAGCGGGGGGCAATGAGCAGTTCTTC.

This clone was seen once. The chain recombines TRBV5-1 with TRBJ2-5; 8 bases match TRBD2. Germline-derived CDR1 and CDR2 are SGHRS and YFSETQ. This CDR3 spans 15 amino acids. J lost 5 bases, V lost 4 bases, and 10 bases had no gene match. The CDR3 bases are TGCGCCAGCAGCCAAATTAGCGGGGTCGGGGAGACCCAGTACTTC. Protein sequence: CASSQISGVGETQYF.

The CDR3 region is CASRTGWVVGANVLTF. CDR3 DNA: TGTGCCAGCAGAACAGGGTGGGTGGTTGGGGCCAACGTCCTGACTTTC. J is TRBJ2-6 and V is TRBV28, with D possibly TRBD1 on 6 matching bases. Per germline, CDR1 MDHEN and CDR2 SYDVKM. The V end lost 6 bases, the J end lost 3 bases, and 15 bases lay between the germline ends. The CDR3 has 16 amino acids.

This chain uses TRBV12-3 or TRBV12-4 with TRBJ1-2; D is unresolved. The length of the CDR3 is 13 residues. V lost 3 bases, J lost 8 bases, and 13 bases lay in between. The CDR3 DNA follows: TGTGCCAGCAGTTTTAGGGTCGGTGGAGGCTACACCTTC. Residues: CASSFRVGGGYTF.

The V and J genes are TRBV5-4 and TRBJ2-1; D is unclear. This CDR3 has 15 amino acids. Trimming stripped 3 bases from V and 4 bases from J, with 14 bases between. Germline V CDR1 and CDR2: SGHNT, YYREEE (reference sequence). This chain's CDR3 is CASSSPNRVYNEQFF. The CDR3 DNA reads as TGTGCCAGCAGCTCGCCGAATCGGGTTTACAATGAGCAGTTCTTC.

The genes are TRBV28 and TRBJ2-7; a weak D match, TRBD2 (5 bases). V lost 4 bases, J lost 4 bases, and 20 bases lay in between. The CDR3 spans 16 residues. In germline, CDR1 is MDHEN, CDR2 SYDVKM. The CDR3 coding sequence is TGTGCCAGCAGTTCCCGGTGGGGTGGTGAGGGATACGAGCAGTACGTC. Its protein product is CASSSRWGGEGYEQYV.

The V gene is TRBV5-6, the J gene TRBJ2-7; 10 nucleotides agree with TRBD1. The CDR3 has 16 amino acids. V dropped 2 bases and J dropped 5; count of bases not matched to a gene: 10. CDR1 and CDR2 (germline): SGHDT, YYEEEE. The DNA of the CDR3 is TGTGCCAGCAGCTTCTTTTGGGACAGGGGCGGGAACGAGCAGTACTTC. It codes for CASSFFWDRGGNEQYF.

The chain couples TRBV12-3 or TRBV12-4 to TRBJ2-2; TRBD1 matches at 8 bases. This CDR3 has 13 amino acids. Trimming cost V 6 bases and J 6 bases; bases outside gene matches: 3. CDR3 DNA sequence: TGTGCCAGCAGCCTGACAGGGGCCGGGGAGCTGTTTTTT. Translating it yields CASSLTGAGELFF.

This chain connects TRBV30 to TRBJ1-4, with D perhaps TRBD1 (5 bases). The CDR3 contains 13 residues. Germline V gene data show CDR1 as GTSNPN and CDR2 as SVGIG (reference sequence). The ends were cut back, 5 bases at V and 5 bases at J, with 12 bases in the middle. CDR3 protein: CAWGDGRNEKLFF. CDR3 bases: TGTGCCTGGGGGGACGGTAGGAATGAAAAACTGTTTTTT.

The sample holds a few counts of this clone. The V and J genes are TRBV7-8 and TRBJ1-3; D is undetermined. This CDR3 comprises 15 residues. Trimming took 2 bases from V and 4 from J, leaving 12 bases between them. Per the germline V gene, CDR1 is SGHVS and CDR2 is FQNEAQ. In nucleotides, the CDR3 is TGTGCCAGCAGCTTAATGGGAGTGTCCGGAAACACCATATATTTT. Translated, it gives CASSLMGVSGNTIYF.